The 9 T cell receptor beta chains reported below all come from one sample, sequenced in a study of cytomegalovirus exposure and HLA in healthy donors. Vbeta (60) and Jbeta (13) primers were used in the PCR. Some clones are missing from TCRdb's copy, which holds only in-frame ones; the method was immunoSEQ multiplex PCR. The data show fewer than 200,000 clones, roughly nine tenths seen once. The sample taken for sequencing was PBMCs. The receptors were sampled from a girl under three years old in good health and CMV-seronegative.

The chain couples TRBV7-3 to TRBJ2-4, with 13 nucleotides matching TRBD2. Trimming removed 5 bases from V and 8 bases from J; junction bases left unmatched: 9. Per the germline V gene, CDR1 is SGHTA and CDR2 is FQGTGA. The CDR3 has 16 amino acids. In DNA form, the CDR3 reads TGTGCCAGCAGCCCAGGACTAGCGGGGGAGAGGGACATTCAGTACTTC. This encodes CASSPGLAGERDIQYF.

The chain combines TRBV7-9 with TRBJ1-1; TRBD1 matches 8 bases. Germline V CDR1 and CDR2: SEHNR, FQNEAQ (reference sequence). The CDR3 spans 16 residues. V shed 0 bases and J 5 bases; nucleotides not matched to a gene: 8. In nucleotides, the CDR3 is TGTGCCAGCAGCTTAGCACGGGCAGGGGGCTGGACTGAAGCTTTCTTT. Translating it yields CASSLARAGGWTEAFF.

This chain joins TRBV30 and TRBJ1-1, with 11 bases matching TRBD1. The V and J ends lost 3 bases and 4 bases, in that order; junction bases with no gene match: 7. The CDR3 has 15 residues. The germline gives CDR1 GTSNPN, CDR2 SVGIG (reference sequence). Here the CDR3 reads CAWRNWDRGGTEAFF. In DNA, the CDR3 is TGTGCCTGGAGGAATTGGGACAGGGGGGGCACTGAAGCTTTCTTT.

The DNA for the CDR3 is TGTGCCACCCTAGGCGACAGCTGGGTGGCTTTCTTT. It codes for CATLGDSWVAFF. This sequence joins TRBV10-3 and TRBJ1-1, with D possibly matching TRBD1 (5 bases). Germline CDR1 reads ENHRY; CDR2 reads SYGVKD. Trimming took 10 bases from V and 11 from J, leaving 20 bases between them. The CDR3 spans 12 residues.

CDR3 amino acids: CASSPRQRHGYTF. The CDR3 DNA sequence: TGTGCCAGCAGCCCGAGACAGCGCCATGGCTACACCTTC. The rearrangement uses TRBV27 and TRBJ1-2; TRBD1 is a possible D gene (5 bases). Germline CDR1 and CDR2: MNHEY and SMNVEV (reference sequence). V was cut by 6 bases and J by 6 bases, with 14 bases left in between. The CDR3 has 13 amino acids.

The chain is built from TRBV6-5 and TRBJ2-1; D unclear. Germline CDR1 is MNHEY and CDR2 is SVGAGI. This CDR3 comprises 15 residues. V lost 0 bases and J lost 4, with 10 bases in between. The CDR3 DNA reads TGTGCCAGCAGTTACTCTATCCCCCTATACAATGAGCAGTTCTTC. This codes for CASSYSIPLYNEQFF.

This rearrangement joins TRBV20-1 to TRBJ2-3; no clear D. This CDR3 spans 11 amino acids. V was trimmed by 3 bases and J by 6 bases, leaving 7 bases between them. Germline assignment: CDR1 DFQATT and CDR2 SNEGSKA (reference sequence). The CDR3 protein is CSASHGDTQYF. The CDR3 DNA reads TGCAGTGCTAGCCACGGGGATACGCAGTATTTT.

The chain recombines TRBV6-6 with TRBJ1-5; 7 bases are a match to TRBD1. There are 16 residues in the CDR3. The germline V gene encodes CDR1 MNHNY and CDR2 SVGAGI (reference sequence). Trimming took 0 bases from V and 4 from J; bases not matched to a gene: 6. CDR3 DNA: TGTGCCAGCAGTTACTCGACAGGGTGGGGGAATCAGCCCCAGCATTTT. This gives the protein CASSYSTGWGNQPQHF.

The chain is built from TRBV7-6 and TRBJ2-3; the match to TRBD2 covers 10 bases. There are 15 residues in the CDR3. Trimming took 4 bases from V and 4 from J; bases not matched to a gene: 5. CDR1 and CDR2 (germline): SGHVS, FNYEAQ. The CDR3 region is CASSSSGSSADTQYF. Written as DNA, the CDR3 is TGTGCCAGCAGCTCTAGCGGGAGTTCCGCAGATACGCAGTATTTT.